The clone carrying this T cell receptor beta chain was recorded many times. TCRdb re-clonotyped the PCR reads through MiXCR. This table has around 26,000 clones, 10% to 15% appearing once. CDR3 length: 17 amino acids. Germline values: CDR1 GTSNPN, CDR2 SVGIG (reference sequence). V was clipped by 3 bases and J by 6 bases; unmatched bases: 15. The data were obtained in a study of metastatic and nonmetastatic thyroid tumors. Across the study: Repertoires of blood and of tissue (tumor or nodule) from malignant and benign thyroid patients were compared.

Thyroid surgery had not been preceded by any treatment in any patient. Sequencing was done on a sample of blood. The chain uses TRBV30 and TRBJ2-2; 8 bases match TRBD2. The source of this sequence is a female donor with papillary thyroid cancer or a benign thyroid nodule (not recorded which). Some clones in this sample may be carry-over from other donors' samples. Here the CDR3 reads CAWSGGADMIVAGELFF. In nucleotides, the CDR3 is TGTGCCTGGAGCGGGGGGGCAGATATGATAGTGGCCGGGGAGCTGTTTTTT.